A single sample gave rise to the 29 T cell receptor beta chains below, sequenced in a study of blood T cell repertoires in COVID-19. Profiling relied on immunoSEQ multiplex PCR, and the TCRdb table lists in-frame clones only, not all of them. The sample has under 450,000 clones, 81% seen once. The sample taken for sequencing was peripheral blood. The receptors here all came from a human donor with acute or convalescent COVID-19. The donor label of this sample is uncertain.

This clone was seen only a few times. J is TRBJ1-5 and V is TRBV19; 8 bases fit TRBD1. The V gene's germline CDR1 is LNHDA and CDR2 SQIVND (reference sequence). With V trimmed by 8 bases and J by 1 base, 4 bases remained unmatched. The CDR3 has 14 residues. CDR3 in DNA: TGTGCCAGTCGGACAGGGATGAGCAATCAGCCCCAGCATTTT. This sequence encodes CASRTGMSNQPQHF.

The V and J genes are TRBV11-2 and TRBJ1-2, with TRBD1 matching over 7 bases. Unmatched junction bases numbered 13, after V lost 4 bases and J lost 8 bases. This CDR3 contains 15 residues. CDR1 is SGHAT and CDR2 is FQNNGV in the germline V gene. CDR3 nucleotides: TGTGCCAGCAGCTCGAACAGGGGCCCGATGCGAGGCTACACCTTC. This encodes CASSSNRGPMRGYTF.

The J gene is TRBJ1-2, the V gene TRBV20-1, with D hard to call. The CDR3 contains 11 residues. CDR1 and CDR2 (germline): DFQATT, SNEGSKA (reference sequence). V dropped 6 bases and J dropped 9 bases, with 14 bases sitting between them. The CDR3 loop is CSAHLSRSYTF. The DNA for the CDR3 is TGCAGTGCGCACCTATCGAGGAGCTACACCTTC.

The chain recombines TRBV7-9 with TRBJ1-1; D not resolved. V lost 10 bases and J 4 bases, leaving 10 bases between the germline ends. The germline V gene encodes CDR1 SEHNR and CDR2 FQNEAQ (reference sequence). The CDR3 contains 11 residues. CDR3 bases: TGTGCCACAAGTGAGGTCACTGAAGCTTTCTTT. It translates to CATSEVTEAFF.

This clone was counted once. This chain uses TRBV7-6 with TRBJ2-5; 9 bases agree with TRBD1. Germline V gives CDR1 SGHVS, CDR2 FNYEAQ. V shed 0 bases, J shed 2 bases, and the junction held 4 bases outside the gene matches. The CDR3 has 16 amino acids. CDR3 bases: TGTGCCAGCAGCTTAGCGCAGACAGGGGGGCAAGAGACCCAGTACTTC. Translating gives CASSLAQTGGQETQYF.

This CDR3 reads CASSLFSGGAKDNEQFF. CDR3 nucleotides: TGTGCCAGCAGCTTATTTAGCGGGGGGGCCAAGGACAATGAGCAGTTCTTC. J is TRBJ2-1 and V is TRBV7-9; the match to TRBD2 covers 11 bases. The CDR3 contains 17 residues. V was clipped by 2 bases and J by 5 bases; unmatched bases: 8. The germline V gene encodes CDR1 SEHNR and CDR2 FQNEAQ (reference sequence).

The rearrangement joins TRBV9 to TRBJ1-4; the match to TRBD1 covers 8 bases. Germline values: CDR1 SGDLS, CDR2 YYNGEE. The CDR3 runs to 16 residues. The J segment lost 4 bases and the V segment lost 2 bases, leaving 7 bases of the junction unmatched. CDR3: CASSVSGGAINEKLFF. The CDR3, as DNA: TGTGCCAGCAGCGTGTCAGGGGGCGCCATTAATGAAAAACTGTTTTTT.

The chain joins TRBV6-5 to TRBJ1-1; D possibly corresponds to TRBD1 (6 bases). This CDR3 has 13 amino acids. V shed 7 bases and J shed 0 bases, with 9 bases lying between them. Germline loops: CDR1 MNHEY, CDR2 SVGAGI. The DNA of the CDR3 is TGTGCCAGCATCGGACAGTTGAACACTGAAGCTTTCTTT. It is translated as CASIGQLNTEAFF.

This clone was seen more than once but under ten times. J is TRBJ2-7 and V is TRBV2; perhaps TRBD2 as D (6 bases). This CDR3 is 13 amino acids long. The germline CDR1 and CDR2 sequences are SNHLY and FYNNEI. Trimming stripped 5 bases from V and 7 bases from J, with 15 bases between. The CDR3 here is CASSLLGEEEQYF. DNA of the CDR3: TGTGCCAGCAGTCTCTTGGGGGAGGAGGAGCAGTACTTC.

The genes are TRBV5-1 and TRBJ1-1; no clear D. Germline V CDR1 and CDR2: SGHRS, YFSETQ. The V and J ends lost 6 bases and 0 bases respectively, with 18 bases between them. The CDR3 consists of 16 residues. The CDR3 coding sequence is TGCGCCAGCAAGGGAGGACTTTATGCCATGAACACTGAAGCTTTCTTT. It codes for CASKGGLYAMNTEAFF.

The genes are TRBV12-5 and TRBJ2-1; TRBD2 is a possible D gene (5 bases). Germline CDR1 reads LGHNT; CDR2 reads FRNRAP. Deletions cut 3 bases from V and 8 bases from J, with 32 bases between. CDR3 length: 20 amino acids. CDR3 sequence reads: CASGFLYGRSRLKEDDEQFF. The CDR3 nucleotides are TGTGCTAGTGGTTTTCTGTATGGGCGAAGTCGGCTGAAGGAGGACGATGAGCAGTTCTTC.

The V and J genes are TRBV3-1 (or the pseudogene TRBV3-2) and TRBJ1-3; 9 bases align to TRBD1. This CDR3 is 15 amino acids long. Germline lookup yields CDR1 LGHDT and CDR2 YNNKEL (reference sequence). V lost 4 bases and J lost 4; bases outside the gene matches: 5. The CDR3 spells CASSPGQGMGNTIYF. The CDR3 coding sequence is TGTGCCAGCAGCCCGGGACAGGGAATGGGAAACACCATATATTTT.

The CDR3: CASSQLGGNYNEQFF. CDR3 nucleotides: TGTGCCAGCAGCCAACTGGGGGGTAATTACAATGAGCAGTTCTTC. The V gene is TRBV3-1 (or the pseudogene TRBV3-2), the J gene TRBJ2-1; TRBD2 might be the D (6 bases). The CDR3 has 15 residues. Germline CDR1 and CDR2: LGHDT and YNNKEL (reference sequence). With 2 bases removed from V and 4 bases from J, the gap between germline ends came to 12 bases.

In this sample, this clone turned up once. The chain joins TRBV5-4 to TRBJ1-1; TRBD1 agrees at 8 bases. The CDR3 runs to 16 residues. The V gene's germline CDR1 is SGHNT and CDR2 YYREEE (reference sequence). Unmatched junction bases numbered 9, after V lost 4 bases and J lost 1 base. The CDR3 protein is CASSPRAGGPNTEAFF. Written as DNA, the CDR3 is TGTGCCAGCAGCCCGCGCGCAGGGGGCCCGAACACTGAAGCTTTCTTT.

CDR3 DNA sequence: TGTGCCAGCAGGGGGGCGACAGGCCACACTGAAGCTTTCTTT. This codes for CASRGATGHTEAFF. J is TRBJ1-1 and V is TRBV6-5, with a possible D match to TRBD1 (6 bases). The CDR3 runs 14 residues. V was shortened by 6 bases and J by 3 bases, with 14 bases between the two germline ends. Germline values: CDR1 MNHEY, CDR2 SVGAGI.

The CDR3 region has the DNA TGTGCCATCAGTGATTCCCCCAGGGAGGTCTATGGCTACACCTTC. It translates to CAISDSPREVYGYTF. The V and J genes are TRBV10-3 and TRBJ1-2; D might be TRBD1 (5 bases). V was trimmed by 3 bases and J by 4 bases, leaving 15 bases between them. This CDR3 comprises 15 residues. Germline V lookup: CDR1 ENHRY, CDR2 SYGVKD.

The J gene is TRBJ1-2, the V gene TRBV30; the D gene is possibly TRBD1 (6 bases). The CDR3 loop spans 14 amino acids. Deletions cut 2 bases from V and 7 bases from J, with 17 bases between. Germline loops: CDR1 GTSNPN, CDR2 SVGIG (reference sequence). The CDR3, as DNA: TGTGCCTGGAGTTTCTCGACAGGTTATAGTGGCTACACCTTC. Amino acid sequence: CAWSFSTGYSGYTF.

A single count supports this clone. V is TRBV2 and J is TRBJ1-1; no clear D gene. CDR1 SNHLY and CDR2 FYNNEI come from the germline V gene. V lost 4 bases, J lost 9 bases, and 9 bases lay in between. The CDR3 spans 11 residues. CDR3 sequence reads: CASSVHTQAFF. The DNA of the CDR3 is TGTGCCAGCAGTGTCCACACCCAAGCTTTCTTT.

The chain joins TRBV6-1 to TRBJ1-4, with D possibly TRBD1 on 5 matching bases. From germline, CDR1 is MNHNS and CDR2 SASEGT. With 2 bases removed from V and 6 bases from J, the gap between germline ends came to 16 bases. The length of the CDR3 is 16 residues. CDR3 region: CASSEFRGLGHEKLFF. The DNA of the CDR3 is TGTGCCAGCAGTGAATTTAGGGGTTTGGGGCATGAAAAACTGTTTTTT.

The rearrangement joins TRBV19 to TRBJ1-1, with a weak D call TRBD1 (6 bases). The CDR3 consists of 12 residues. V shed 5 bases and J shed 5 bases, with 9 bases lying between them. From germline, CDR1 is LNHDA and CDR2 SQIVND (reference sequence). CDR3 region: CASSPQGTEAFF. The CDR3 DNA is TGTGCCAGTAGTCCACAGGGAACTGAAGCTTTCTTT.

The rearrangement joins TRBV7-2 to TRBJ2-3; 7 bases are a match to TRBD2. V shed 6 bases and J 7 bases; nucleotides not matched to a gene: 16. Germline V gene lookup returns CDR1 SGHTA and CDR2 FQGNSA. The CDR3 length is 16 residues. The CDR3 spells CASSGRTASGAYTQYF. Written as DNA, the CDR3 is TGTGCCAGCAGTGGACGGACGGCTAGCGGAGCCTATACGCAGTATTTT.

The CDR3 DNA reads TGTGCCTGGCAGACAGGGGGCCTGAGTCAGCCCCAGCATTTT. This codes for CAWQTGGLSQPQHF. The chain couples TRBV30 to TRBJ1-5, with 10 nucleotides matching TRBD1. Germline V lookup: CDR1 GTSNPN, CDR2 SVGIG (reference sequence). CDR3 size: 14 residues. V gave up 5 bases and J gave up 6 bases; unmatched junction bases: 7.

V usage is TRBV7-8 and J usage is TRBJ2-7, with TRBD1 identical over 7 bases. The V gene's germline CDR1 is SGHVS and CDR2 FQNEAQ. Trimming took 1 base from V and 2 from J; bases not matched to a gene: 5. This CDR3 comprises 15 residues. CDR3 sequence: CASSLEGQGAYEQYF. For the CDR3, the DNA is TGTGCCAGCAGCTTAGAGGGTCAGGGGGCCTACGAGCAGTACTTC.

The rearrangement uses TRBV7-9 and TRBJ2-2, with TRBD1 identical over 8 bases. The CDR3 sequence is 15 residues long. V lost 5 bases to trimming and J lost 5 bases; unmatched junction nucleotides: 7. Germline values: CDR1 SEHNR, CDR2 FQNEAQ (reference sequence). The CDR3 here is CASSHGTGKTGELFF. CDR3 sequence (DNA): TGTGCCAGCAGCCACGGGACAGGAAAGACCGGGGAGCTGTTTTTT.

The chain has TRBV12-5 and TRBJ1-1, with D perhaps matching TRBD1 (6 bases). The germline V and J ends were trimmed by 4 bases and 2 bases, with 14 bases remaining between them. The CDR3 contains 15 residues. In germline, CDR1 is LGHNT, CDR2 FRNRAP. CDR3 amino acids: CASGYPSGTNTEAFF. The DNA for the CDR3 is TGTGCTAGTGGTTACCCCTCCGGGACAAACACTGAAGCTTTCTTT.

This chain connects TRBV6-5 to TRBJ2-7; 9 bases map to TRBD1. CDR1 is MNHEY and CDR2 is SVGAGI in the germline V gene. Trimming took 2 bases from V and 4 from J; bases not matched to a gene: 3. This CDR3 comprises 14 residues. The CDR3 reads CASSYTGGSYEQYF. CDR3 nucleotides: TGTGCCAGCAGTTACACAGGGGGCAGTTACGAGCAGTACTTC.

The V gene is TRBV5-5, the J gene TRBJ2-7; possible D gene TRBD2, 5 bases. The CDR3 loop spans 14 amino acids. In germline, CDR1 is SGHKS, CDR2 YYEKEE (reference sequence). Deletions cut 1 base from V and 2 bases from J, with 10 bases between. Here the CDR3 DNA reads TGTGCCAGCAGCTTGTGGGAGCAGGCCTACGAGCAGTACTTC. It codes for CASSLWEQAYEQYF.

This chain uses TRBV18 with TRBJ2-7, with D perhaps TRBD1 (7 bases). This CDR3 has 16 residues. The V end was cut by 5 bases, the J end by 2 bases, with 19 bases between. Germline values: CDR1 KGHSH, CDR2 LQKENI. As DNA, the CDR3 is TGTGCCAGCTCAACCTGGACAGGAGGGACCCCCTACGAGCAGTACTTC. Translating gives CASSTWTGGTPYEQYF. Together with reference TRBV18 and TRBJ2-7, the CDR3 gives the full variable domain: NAGVMQNPRHLVRRRGQEARLRCSPMKGHSHVYWYRQLPEEGLKFMVYLQKENIIDESGMPKERFSAEFPKEGPSILRIQQVVRGDSAAYFCASSTWTGGTPYEQYFGPGTRLTVT.

The chain joins TRBV4-1 to TRBJ1-3; 10 bases align to TRBD1. CDR3 length: 14 residues. Trimming cost V 4 bases and J 10 bases; bases outside gene matches: 7. Germline lookup yields CDR1 MGHRA and CDR2 YSYEKL. The CDR3 DNA is TGCGCCAGCAGCCCACGGACAGGGGGGGGGACCATATATTTT. It translates to CASSPRTGGGTIYF.